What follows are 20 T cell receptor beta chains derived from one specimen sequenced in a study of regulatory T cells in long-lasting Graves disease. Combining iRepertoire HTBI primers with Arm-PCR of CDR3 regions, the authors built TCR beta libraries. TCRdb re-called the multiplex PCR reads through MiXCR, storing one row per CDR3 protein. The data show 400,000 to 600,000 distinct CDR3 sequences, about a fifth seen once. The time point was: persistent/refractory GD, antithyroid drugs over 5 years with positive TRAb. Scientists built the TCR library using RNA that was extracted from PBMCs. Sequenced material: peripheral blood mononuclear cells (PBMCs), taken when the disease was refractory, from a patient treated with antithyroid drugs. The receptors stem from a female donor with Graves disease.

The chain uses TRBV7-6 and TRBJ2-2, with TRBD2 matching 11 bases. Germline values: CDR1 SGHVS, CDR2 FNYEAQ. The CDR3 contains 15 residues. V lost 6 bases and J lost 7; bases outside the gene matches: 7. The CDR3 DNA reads TGTGCCAGCAGAGAACTAGCGGGAGAAGTCGGGGAGCTGTTTTTT. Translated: CASRELAGEVGELFF.

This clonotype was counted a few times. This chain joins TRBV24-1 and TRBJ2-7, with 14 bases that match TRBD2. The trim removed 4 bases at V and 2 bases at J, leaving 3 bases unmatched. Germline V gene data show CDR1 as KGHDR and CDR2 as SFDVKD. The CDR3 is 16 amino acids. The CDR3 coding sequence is TGTGCCACCAGTGACCCGGGACTAGCGGGGGCCTACGAGCAGTACTTC. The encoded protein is CATSDPGLAGAYEQYF.

Here the CDR3 reads CSASGTSGRPGGTQYF. In DNA, the CDR3 is TGCAGTGCGTCGGGGACTAGCGGGCGTCCCGGGGGGACCCAGTACTTC. The V gene is TRBV20-1, the J gene TRBJ2-5; 12 bases agree with TRBD2. Germline trimming cut 6 bases from V and 7 bases from J; bases unmatched to any gene: 15. The CDR3 consists of 16 residues. Germline V CDR1 and CDR2: DFQATT, SNEGSKA (reference sequence).

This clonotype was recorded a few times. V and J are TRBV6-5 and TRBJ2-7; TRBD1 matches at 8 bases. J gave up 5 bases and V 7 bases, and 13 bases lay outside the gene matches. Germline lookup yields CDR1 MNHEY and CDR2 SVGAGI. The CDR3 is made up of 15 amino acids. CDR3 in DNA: TGTGCCAGCACTTATGGACAGGGAGTGGGACACGAGCAGTACTTC. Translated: CASTYGQGVGHEQYF.

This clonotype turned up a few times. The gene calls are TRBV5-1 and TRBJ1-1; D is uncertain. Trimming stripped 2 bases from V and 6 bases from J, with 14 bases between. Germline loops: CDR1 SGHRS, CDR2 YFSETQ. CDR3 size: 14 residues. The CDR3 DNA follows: TGCGCCAGCAGCTTTACTCCACTAAACGCTGAAGCTTTCTTT. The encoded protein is CASSFTPLNAEAFF.

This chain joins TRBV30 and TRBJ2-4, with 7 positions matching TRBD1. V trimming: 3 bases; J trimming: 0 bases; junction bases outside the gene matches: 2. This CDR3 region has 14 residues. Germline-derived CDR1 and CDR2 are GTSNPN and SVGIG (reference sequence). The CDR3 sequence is CAWRGGIAKNIQYF. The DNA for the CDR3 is TGTGCCTGGAGAGGGGGCATAGCCAAAAACATTCAGTACTTC.

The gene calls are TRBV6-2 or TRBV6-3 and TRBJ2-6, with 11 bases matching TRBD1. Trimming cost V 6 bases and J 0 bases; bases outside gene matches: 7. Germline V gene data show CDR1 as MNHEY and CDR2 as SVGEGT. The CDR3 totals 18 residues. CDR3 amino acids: CASRVTGQGVSGANVLTF. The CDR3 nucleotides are TGTGCCAGCAGGGTCACGGGACAGGGGGTCTCTGGGGCCAACGTCCTGACTTTC.

CDR3 amino acids: CATRDRETNTEAFF. For the CDR3, the DNA is TGTGCCACAAGGGATAGAGAAACGAACACTGAAGCTTTCTTT. This sequence joins TRBV19 and TRBJ1-1; D remains unclear. This CDR3 comprises 14 residues. CDR1 is LNHDA, CDR2 SQIVND, per germline (reference sequence). Trimming took off 10 bases at V and 1 base at J, with 16 bases between the two ends.

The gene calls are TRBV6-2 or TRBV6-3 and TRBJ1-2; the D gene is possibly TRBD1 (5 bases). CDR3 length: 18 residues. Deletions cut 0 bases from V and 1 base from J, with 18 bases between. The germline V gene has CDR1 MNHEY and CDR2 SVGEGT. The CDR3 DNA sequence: TGTGCCAGCAGTTACTCTGCGGCCGGGGACGGAAATAACTATGGCTACACCTTC. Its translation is CASSYSAAGDGNNYGYTF.

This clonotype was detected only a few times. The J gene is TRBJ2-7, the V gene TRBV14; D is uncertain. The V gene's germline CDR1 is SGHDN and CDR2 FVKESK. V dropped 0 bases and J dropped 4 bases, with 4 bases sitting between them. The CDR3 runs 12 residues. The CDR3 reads CASSQDVYEQYF. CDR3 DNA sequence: TGTGCCAGCAGCCAAGATGTGTACGAGCAGTACTTC.

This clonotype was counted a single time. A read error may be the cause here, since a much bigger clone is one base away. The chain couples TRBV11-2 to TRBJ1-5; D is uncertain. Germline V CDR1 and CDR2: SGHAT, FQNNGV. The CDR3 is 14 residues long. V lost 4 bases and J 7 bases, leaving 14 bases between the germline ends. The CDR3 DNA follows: TGTGCCAGCAGCTCAGGCGAGGTGGGACAGCCCCAGCATTTT. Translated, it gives CASSSGEVGQPQHF.

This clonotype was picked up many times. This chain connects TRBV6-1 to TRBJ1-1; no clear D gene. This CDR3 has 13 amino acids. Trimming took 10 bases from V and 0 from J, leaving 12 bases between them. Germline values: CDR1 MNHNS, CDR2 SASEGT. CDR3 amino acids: CATLFQMNTEAFF. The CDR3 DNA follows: TGTGCCACCCTATTCCAGATGAACACTGAAGCTTTCTTT.

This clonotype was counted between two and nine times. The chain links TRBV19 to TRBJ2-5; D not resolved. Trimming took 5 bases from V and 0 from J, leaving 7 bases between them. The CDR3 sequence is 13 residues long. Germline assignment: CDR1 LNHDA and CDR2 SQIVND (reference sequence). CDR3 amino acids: CASSESYQETQYF. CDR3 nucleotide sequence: TGTGCCAGTAGTGAGTCGTACCAAGAGACCCAGTACTTC.

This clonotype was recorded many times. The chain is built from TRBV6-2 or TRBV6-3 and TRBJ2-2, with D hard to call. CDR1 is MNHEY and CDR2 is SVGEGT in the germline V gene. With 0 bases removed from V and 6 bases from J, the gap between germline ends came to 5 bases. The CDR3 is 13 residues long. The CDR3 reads CASSYSMAGELFF. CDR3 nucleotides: TGTGCCAGCAGTTACTCGATGGCCGGGGAGCTGTTTTTT.

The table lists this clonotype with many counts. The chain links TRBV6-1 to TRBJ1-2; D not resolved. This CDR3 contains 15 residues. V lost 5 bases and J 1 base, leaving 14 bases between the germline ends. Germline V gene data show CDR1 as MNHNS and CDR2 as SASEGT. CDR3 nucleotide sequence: TGTGCCAGCAGTCGTCTAGAAGCGAATAACTATGGCTACACCTTC. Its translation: CASSRLEANNYGYTF.

DNA of the CDR3: TGTGCCAGCAGTCTCTCGGGATTGAGGGGGCGCAATCAGCCCCAGCATTTT. As protein: CASSLSGLRGRNQPQHF. This chain connects TRBV12-3 or TRBV12-4 to TRBJ1-5; 7 bases match TRBD1. The CDR3 covers 17 residues. V lost 5 bases and J lost 2; bases outside the gene matches: 12.

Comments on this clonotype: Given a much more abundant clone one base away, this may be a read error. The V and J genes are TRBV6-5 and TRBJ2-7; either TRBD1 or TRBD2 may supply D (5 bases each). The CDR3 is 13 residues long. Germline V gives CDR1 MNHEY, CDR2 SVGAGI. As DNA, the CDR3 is TGTGCCAGCAGTTCGGGACCCAACTACGAGCAGTGCTTC. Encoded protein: CASSSGPNYEQCF.

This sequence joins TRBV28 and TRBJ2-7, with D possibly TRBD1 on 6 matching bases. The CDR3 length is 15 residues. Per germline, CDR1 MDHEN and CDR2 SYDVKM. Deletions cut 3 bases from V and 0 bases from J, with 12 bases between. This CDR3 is CASSFPRGSSYEQYF. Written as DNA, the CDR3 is TGTGCCAGCAGTTTCCCCAGGGGAAGCTCCTACGAGCAGTACTTC. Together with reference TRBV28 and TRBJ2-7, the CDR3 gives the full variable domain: DVKVTQSSRYLVKRTGEKVFLECVQDMDHENMFWYRQDPGLGLRLIYFSYDVKMKEKGDIPEGYSVSREKKERFSLILESASTNQTSMYLCASSFPRGSSYEQYFGPGTRLTVT.

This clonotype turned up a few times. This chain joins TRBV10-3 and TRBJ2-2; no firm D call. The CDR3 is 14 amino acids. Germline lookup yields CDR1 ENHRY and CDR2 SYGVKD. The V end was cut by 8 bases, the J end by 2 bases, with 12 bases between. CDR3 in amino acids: CAISHSTNTGELFF. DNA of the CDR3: TGTGCCATCTCACACAGTACAAACACCGGGGAGCTGTTTTTT.

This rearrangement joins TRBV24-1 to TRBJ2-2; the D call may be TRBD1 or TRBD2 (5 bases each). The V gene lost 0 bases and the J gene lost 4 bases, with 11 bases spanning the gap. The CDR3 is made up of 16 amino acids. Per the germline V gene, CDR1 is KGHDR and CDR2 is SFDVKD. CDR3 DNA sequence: TGTGCCACCAGTGATTTGGAACGGGGACCCACCGGGGAGCTGTTTTTT. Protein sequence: CATSDLERGPTGELFF.